This is a list of T cell receptor beta chains from one sample in a study of cytomegalovirus exposure and HLA in healthy donors. The assay was immunoSEQ multiplex PCR, and TCRdb's table has in-frame clones only and misses some. The sample comprises about 80,000 clones, around 62% of which are singletons, and 4.4% rests with the top ten. The sample taken for sequencing was PBMCs. These receptors were obtained from a male donor in good health and CMV-seropositive. The CDR3 runs from the conserved cysteine through the conserved F or W. The order of the fields is clone size, D gene, J gene, V gene, CDR3 protein, CDR3 DNA. The D gene is left open where the match is weak. Not all rows give a size; the values are once, few, many and, for expanded clones, a class.

>few|TRBD2|TRBJ2-3|TRBV7-2
CASSAPGTSGRRADTQYF
TGTGCCAGCAGCGCGCCCGGGACTAGCGGGCGTCGGGCAGATACGCAGTATTTT
>few|NA|TRBJ2-3|TRBV5-1
CASSLNRDTQYF
TGCGCCAGCAGCTTGAACAGGGATACGCAGTATTTT
>NA|NA|TRBJ2-7|TRBV18
CASSPQSTNYEQYF
TGTGCCAGCTCACCACAAAGTACTAACTACGAGCAGTACTTC
>NA|NA|TRBJ1-1|TRBV27
CASSSSDRKAFF
TGTGCCAGCAGTTCATCCGACAGGAAAGCTTTCTTT
>NA|NA|TRBJ2-1|TRBV4-3
CASSQGQLAYEQFF
TGCGCCAGCAGCCAAGGGCAACTAGCATATGAGCAGTTCTTC
>few|TRBD1|TRBJ1-5|TRBV30
CAWRVSGTGYGQPQHF
TGTGCCTGGAGGGTGTCCGGGACAGGGTACGGTCAGCCCCAGCATTTT
>few|NA|TRBJ1-2|TRBV27
CASSPDSYYGYTF
TGTGCCAGCAGTCCAGACAGCTACTATGGCTACACCTTC
>NA|TRBD1|TRBJ2-7|TRBV11-1
CASSNTGDNEQYF
TGTGCCAGCAGCAATACAGGGGACAACGAGCAGTACTTC
>many|NA|TRBJ2-2|TRBV5-1
CASSLGPGGTGELFF
TGCGCCAGCAGCTTGGGTCCAGGGGGGACCGGGGAGCTGTTTTTT
>NA|TRBD1|TRBJ2-5|TRBV29-1
CSVDGLDREIPQETQYF
TGCAGCGTTGATGGTCTGGACAGGGAGATTCCCCAAGAGACCCAGTACTTC
>few|NA|TRBJ1-2|TRBV19
CASSVTRVDGYTF
TGTGCCAGTAGTGTAACTCGGGTTGACGGCTACACCTTC
>NA|TRBD1|TRBJ1-1|TRBV28
CASRPPTGMNTEAFF
TGTGCCAGCAGGCCTCCGACAGGGATGAACACTGAAGCTTTCTTT
>NA|NA|TRBJ2-7|TRBV10-3
CAISESAYSYEQYF
TGTGCCATCAGTGAGTCAGCATACTCCTACGAGCAGTACTTC
>NA|NA|TRBJ1-1|TRBV7-2
CASSRTVNTEAFF
TGTGCCAGCAGCCGAACAGTGAACACTGAAGCTTTCTTT
>NA|NA|TRBJ1-4|TRBV5-6
CASSLGWQGARELFF
TGTGCCAGCAGCTTGGGATGGCAGGGTGCAAGGGAACTGTTTTTT
>few|TRBD2|TRBJ2-5|TRBV2
CASSEGGLAGYLQETQYF
TGTGCCAGCAGTGAAGGAGGACTAGCGGGGTATCTTCAAGAGACCCAGTACTTC
>NA|TRBD1|TRBJ2-1|TRBV4-1
CASSQDLLGQGYNEQFF
TGCGCCAGCAGCCAAGATTTGCTGGGACAGGGCTACAATGAGCAGTTCTTC
>few|TRBD1|TRBJ2-3|TRBV29-1
CSLGQGGPDTQYF
TGCAGCCTGGGACAGGGGGGCCCAGATACGCAGTATTTT
>once|TRBD2|TRBJ2-7|TRBV5-6
CASSAGTTAYEQYF
TGTGCCAGCAGCGCCGGGACTACTGCCTACGAGCAGTACTTC
>NA|NA|TRBJ1-5|TRBV9
CATGAPGWQPQHF
TGTGCCACAGGGGCACCGGGATGGCAGCCCCAGCATTTT
>few|NA|TRBJ2-7|TRBV5-4
CASSTRTRGSYEQYF
TGTGCCAGCAGCACACGCACCAGGGGATCCTACGAGCAGTACTTC
>few|TRBD2|TRBJ2-5|TRBV5-1
CASGRLAGPRETQYF
TGCGCCAGCGGTCGACTAGCGGGGCCTCGGGAGACCCAGTACTTC
>NA|NA|TRBJ2-7|TRBV29-1
CSVVGLSSSYEQYF
TGCAGCGTTGTGGGACTGTCTAGCTCCTACGAGCAGTACTTC
>NA|NA|TRBJ2-4|TRBV7-8
CASSSSRQSKQNIQYF
TGTGCCAGCAGCTCGAGCCGACAGAGTAAACAAAACATTCAGTACTTC
>NA|NA|TRBJ1-2|TRBV28
CASSFGGNYGYTF
TGTGCCAGCAGTTTTGGAGGGAACTATGGCTACACCTTC
>few|TRBD1|TRBJ1-2|TRBV5-6
CASSLAGIDRASGYGYTF
TGTGCCAGCAGCTTGGCGGGGATTGACAGGGCTTCGGGCTATGGCTACACCTTC
>NA|TRBD2|TRBJ2-7|TRBV5-1
CASSSLGTTLRSSEQYF
TGCGCCAGCAGCTCCCTTGGGACTACCCTAAGAAGTAGCGAGCAGTACTTC
>few|NA|TRBJ1-1|TRBV7-2
CASSLAGARDTEAFF
TGTGCCAGCAGCTTAGCAGGAGCGAGGGACACTGAAGCTTTCTTT
>NA|NA|TRBJ1-1|TRBV6-5
CASRMGSTEAFF
TGTGCCAGCAGGATGGGGAGCACTGAAGCTTTCTTT
>NA|NA|TRBJ2-1|TRBV6-6
CASSYQPSSEQFF
TGTGCCAGCAGTTACCAACCCTCCAGTGAGCAGTTCTTC
>few|TRBD2|TRBJ2-1|TRBV9
CASSPAGSGGLGYNEQFF
TGTGCCAGCAGCCCTGCCGGTAGCGGGGGGTTGGGGTACAATGAGCAGTTCTTC
>NA|NA|TRBJ2-3|TRBV30
CAWSVDSGGMMGF
TGTGCCTGGAGTGTCGACTCAGGGGGGATGATGGGCTTT
>NA|NA|TRBJ1-1|TRBV5-1
CASSLQASNTEAFF
TGCGCCAGCAGCTTACAGGCTTCGAACACTGAAGCTTTCTTT
>NA|NA|TRBJ2-2|TRBV7-9
CASSLTGSTGELFF
TGTGCCAGCAGCCTAACTGGGAGCACCGGGGAGCTGTTTTTT
>NA|TRBD1|TRBJ1-1|TRBV6-1
CASMWAGGKTEAFF
TGTGCCAGCATGTGGGCAGGGGGAAAGACTGAAGCTTTCTTT
>many|TRBD1|TRBJ2-7|TRBV6-5
CATRTGGYEQYF
TGTGCCACCAGGACAGGGGGCTACGAGCAGTACTTC
>few|TRBD1|TRBJ1-5|TRBV15
CATSEGQGRQPQHF
TGTGCCACCAGTGAGGGACAGGGTCGGCAGCCCCAGCATTTT
>NA|NA|TRBJ2-5|TRBV5-1
CASKSGGPGETQYF
TGCGCCAGCAAATCAGGGGGGCCTGGAGAGACCCAGTACTTC
>NA|NA|TRBJ1-1|TRBV28
CASSPYRSGRVAEAFF
TGTGCCAGCAGTCCATACAGATCAGGGAGGGTCGCTGAAGCTTTCTTT
>NA|TRBD1|TRBJ2-3|TRBV10-3
CAISGTGKTDTQYF
TGTGCCATCAGTGGGACAGGGAAGACAGATACGCAGTATTTT